Below, 9 T cell receptor beta chains from the same sample are listed, as sequenced in a study of T cell changes during pregnancy in multiple sclerosis. Clones were sequenced by immunoSEQ multiplex PCR, and TCRdb holds only the in-frame ones, with some missing. The data contain 45,000 to 60,000 clones, 93% of them singletons. The input for sequencing was peripheral blood, taken in the second trimester of pregnancy. All receptors come from a female donor with multiple sclerosis, enrolled in a pregnancy study.

J is TRBJ2-1 and V is TRBV16; 8 bases are a match to TRBD2. J lost 8 bases, V lost 4 bases, and 4 bases had no gene match. The CDR3 is made up of 13 amino acids. Germline CDR1 and CDR2: KGHSY and FQNENV. The CDR3 DNA reads TGTGCCAGCAGCCTTCAGACTAGCGATGAGCAGTTCTTC. Amino acid sequence: CASSLQTSDEQFF.

This chain uses TRBV5-4 with TRBJ1-2, with TRBD1 matching 7 bases. The CDR3 runs 15 residues. Germline values: CDR1 SGHNT, CDR2 YYREEE (reference sequence). The V and J ends lost 5 bases and 1 base, in that order; junction bases with no gene match: 8. The CDR3 region has the DNA TGTGCCAGCAGAGATCGGCAGGGGGGTAACTATGGCTACACCTTC. Protein product: CASRDRQGGNYGYTF.

The chain uses TRBV11-2 and TRBJ2-3; a possible D gene is TRBD2 (6 bases). The CDR3 length is 16 residues. Germline assignment: CDR1 SGHAT and CDR2 FQNNGV. V shed 1 base and J shed 0 bases, with 11 bases lying between them. CDR3 protein: CASSLARRASTDTQYF. CDR3 in DNA: TGTGCCAGCAGCTTAGCAAGGAGGGCTAGCACAGATACGCAGTATTTT.

V and J are TRBV29-1 and TRBJ1-3; no clear D. CDR3 size: 12 residues. The V gene's germline CDR1 is SQVTM and CDR2 ANQGSEA. V was pared by 6 bases and J by 0 bases, with 6 bases between. CDR3 sequence: CSVADSGNTIYF. CDR3 DNA sequence: TGCAGCGTCGCAGACTCTGGAAACACCATATATTTT.

The gene calls are TRBV18 and TRBJ2-5; tentative D call: TRBD1 (7 bases). Germline CDR1 and CDR2: KGHSH and LQKENI. Trimming left V 0 bases short and J 5 bases short, with 16 bases between. The CDR3 is 16 amino acids. CDR3 in DNA: TGTGCCAGCTCACCACCCGGCAGGGGGGATAGGGAGACCCAGTACTTC. Translation gives CASSPPGRGDRETQYF.

V usage is TRBV4-2 and J usage is TRBJ2-4; 12 bases match TRBD1. Losses at the gene ends were 3 bases for V and 7 bases for J; bases not matched to a gene: 7. CDR1 is LGHNA, CDR2 YNFKEQ, per germline. The CDR3 totals 16 residues. The CDR3 here is CASSHGTGGDLNIQYF. For the CDR3, the DNA is TGTGCCAGCAGCCACGGGACAGGGGGCGACTTGAACATTCAGTACTTC.

This rearrangement joins TRBV13 to TRBJ1-1; D gene unclear. This CDR3 region has 13 residues. Germline CDR1 is PRHDT and CDR2 is FYEKMQ (reference sequence). V was cut by 0 bases and J by 0 bases, with 2 bases left in between. The CDR3: CASSLGMNTEAFF. CDR3 coding DNA: TGTGCCAGCAGCTTAGGCATGAACACTGAAGCTTTCTTT.

This rearrangement joins TRBV9 to TRBJ2-1; D unclear. The CDR3 consists of 15 residues. Trimming took off 3 bases at V and 5 bases at J, with 15 bases between the two ends. Germline CDR1 is SGDLS and CDR2 is YYNGEE. This chain's CDR3 is CASSGSISNDNEQFF. Written as DNA, the CDR3 is TGTGCCAGCAGCGGGTCGATTAGCAACGACAATGAGCAGTTCTTC.

The chain's CDR3 is CASSSPGLEAFF. The DNA of the CDR3 is TGTGCCAGCAGTTCCCCGGGTCTTGAAGCTTTCTTT. This chain uses TRBV28 with TRBJ1-1; D remains ambiguous. V was pared by 4 bases and J by 7 bases, with 10 bases between. CDR3 size: 12 residues. The germline CDR1 and CDR2 sequences are MDHEN and SYDVKM.